This entry lists 15 T cell receptor beta chains sequenced from one sample in a study of cytomegalovirus exposure and HLA in healthy donors. PCR was performed using 60 Vbeta and 13 Jbeta primers. Clones were sequenced by immunoSEQ multiplex PCR, and TCRdb holds only the in-frame ones, with some missing. The table records more than 100,000 clones, about 78% of them present only once. Material: PBMCs. These receptors were taken from a woman aged 40 to 50 in good health and CMV-seropositive.

This chain joins TRBV6-6 and TRBJ1-3, with D maybe TRBD1 (5 bases). Per germline, CDR1 MNHNY and CDR2 SVGAGI (reference sequence). This CDR3 is built from 15 residues. Trimming removed 4 bases from V and 0 bases from J, with 10 bases in between. The CDR3, as DNA: TGTGCCAGCAGTTCCCAGGGACTCTCTGGAAACACCATATATTTT. Protein: CASSSQGLSGNTIYF.

The J gene is TRBJ2-5, the V gene TRBV29-1; possible D gene TRBD2, 5 bases. Germline CDR1 is SQVTM and CDR2 is ANQGSEA. Trimming shortened V by 6 bases and J by 4 bases, and 18 bases separated the two germline ends. This CDR3 has 14 residues. CDR3 sequence: CSVKLVTSSETQYF. The CDR3 DNA sequence: TGCAGCGTGAAACTAGTCACATCCTCAGAGACCCAGTACTTC.

This sequence joins TRBV2 and TRBJ1-4, with D possibly TRBD1 on 5 matching bases. Between the trimmed V and J ends, which lost 7 bases and 6 bases, there was a span of 15 bases. The CDR3 length is 14 residues. CDR1 and CDR2 (germline): SNHLY, FYNNEI. This CDR3 reads CASNSGTSYEKLFF. The CDR3 DNA sequence: TGTGCCAGCAATTCGGGGACTTCTTATGAAAAACTGTTTTTT. Drawing the rest from reference TRBV2 and TRBJ1-4, the complete variable domain is EPEVTQTPSHQVTQMGQEVILRCVPISNHLYFYWYRQILGQKVEFLVSFYNNEISEKSEIFDDQFSVERPDGSNFTLKIRSTKLEDSAMYFCASNSGTSYEKLFFGSGTQLSVL.

The chain has TRBV5-1 and TRBJ1-2; 9 nucleotides agree with TRBD1. The CDR3 runs 13 residues. Germline values: CDR1 SGHRS, CDR2 YFSETQ. J gave up 6 bases and V 2 bases, and 2 bases lay outside the gene matches. The CDR3, as DNA: TGCGCCAGCAGCTTACGGACAGGGGATGGCTACACCTTC. Its protein is CASSLRTGDGYTF.

The table lists this clone with a few counts. The CDR3 DNA sequence: TGTGCCAGCAGCTTAGGTAGTCTTGAGGCGAATGAGCAGTTCTTC. This sequence encodes CASSLGSLEANEQFF. The rearrangement uses TRBV7-2 and TRBJ2-1, with no clear D. Germline lookup yields CDR1 SGHTA and CDR2 FQGNSA. Trimming pared 1 base from V and 7 bases from J, leaving 14 bases between. The length of the CDR3 is 15 residues.

The table lists this clone with a few counts. The chain's CDR3 is CASSQSQALSGNTIYF. The DNA of the CDR3 is TGTGCCAGCAGCCAAAGCCAGGCGCTCTCTGGAAACACCATATATTTT. The rearrangement links TRBV14 to TRBJ1-3; unclear D gene. Germline CDR1 SGHDN, CDR2 FVKESK. Trimming shortened V by 2 bases and J by 0 bases, and 11 bases separated the two germline ends. The CDR3 covers 16 residues.

The V gene is TRBV2, the J gene TRBJ1-1; 9 bases align to TRBD1. CDR1 is SNHLY and CDR2 is FYNNEI in the germline V gene. There are 12 residues in the CDR3. V shed 9 bases and J 10 bases; nucleotides not matched to a gene: 9. CDR3 sequence: CAREDRGYGAFF. For the CDR3, the DNA is TGTGCCAGAGAGGACAGGGGATATGGAGCTTTCTTT.

The chain links TRBV19 to TRBJ1-1, with TRBD1 as a possible D gene (5 bases). The V gene's germline CDR1 is LNHDA and CDR2 SQIVND (reference sequence). This CDR3 spans 12 amino acids. The germline V and J ends were trimmed by 3 bases and 7 bases, with 9 bases remaining between them. The CDR3 spells CASSMTVYEAFF. In DNA form, the CDR3 reads TGTGCCAGTAGTATGACAGTCTATGAAGCTTTCTTT. The whole variable domain, filled in from reference TRBV19 and TRBJ1-1, reads DGGITQSPKYLFRKEGQNVTLSCEQNLNHDAMYWYRQDPGQGLRLIYYSQIVNDFQKGDIAEGYSVSREKKESFPLTVTSAQKNPTAFYLCASSMTVYEAFFGQGTRLTVV.

The gene calls are TRBV29-1 and TRBJ2-3; 7 bases map to TRBD2. Germline-derived CDR1 and CDR2 are SQVTM and ANQGSEA. This CDR3 spans 14 amino acids. Trimming took 3 bases from V and 5 from J; bases not matched to a gene: 8. The CDR3 sequence is CSVDGGISGDTQYF. The CDR3 region has the DNA TGCAGCGTTGACGGGGGGATCAGCGGAGATACGCAGTATTTT.

The chain carries TRBV5-4 and TRBJ2-1, with 11 bases fitting TRBD1. The CDR3 runs 15 residues. Unmatched junction bases numbered 8, after V lost 4 bases and J lost 8 bases. From germline, CDR1 is SGHNT and CDR2 YYREEE (reference sequence). CDR3 sequence reads: CASSRRDRGIHEQFF. The DNA for the CDR3 is TGTGCCAGCAGCCGCCGGGACAGGGGGATCCATGAGCAGTTCTTC.

J is TRBJ1-5 and V is TRBV2; TRBD1 matches 7 bases. CDR3 length: 14 amino acids. Trimming at V came to 4 bases and at J to 8 bases, leaving 8 bases not matched to a gene. Looked up from germline, CDR1 is SNHLY and CDR2 is FYNNEI. Here the CDR3 reads CASSVNRGEEPQHF. As DNA, the CDR3 is TGTGCCAGCAGTGTTAACAGGGGCGAGGAGCCCCAGCATTTT.

This CDR3 reads CASGGVYEQYF. As DNA, the CDR3 is TGTGCCAGCGGGGGGGTCTACGAGCAGTACTTC. This sequence joins TRBV27 and TRBJ2-7; the match to TRBD2 covers 7 bases. This CDR3 has 11 amino acids. CDR1 MNHEY and CDR2 SMNVEV come from the germline V gene (reference sequence). The J segment lost 3 bases and the V segment lost 8 bases, leaving 1 base of the junction unmatched.

The V and J genes are TRBV5-1 and TRBJ1-2; TRBD1 is a possible D gene (6 bases). Germline V gives CDR1 SGHRS, CDR2 YFSETQ. Trimming cost V 0 bases and J 3 bases, with 18 bases left between them. The length of the CDR3 is 17 residues. CDR3 protein: CASSLEGGADTHYGYTF. In nucleotides, the CDR3 is TGCGCCAGCAGCTTGGAGGGGGGGGCGGATACGCACTATGGCTACACCTTC. Full variable domain (missing parts from reference TRBV5-1 and TRBJ1-2): KAGVTQTPRYLIKTRGQQVTLSCSPISGHRSVSWYQQTPGQGLQFLFEYFSETQRNKGNFPGRFSGRQFSNSRSEMNVSTLELGDSALYLCASSLEGGADTHYGYTFGSGTRLTVV.

On this clone itself: Sequence at one end of the junction differs from germline and may be a read error. The V call is TRBV14, the J call TRBJ2-3; 11 nucleotides match TRBD1. In germline, CDR1 is SGHDN, CDR2 FVKESK. There are 12 residues in the CDR3. The CDR3 DNA is TGTGCCAGCAGTCCCCCGGACAGGGGGCCCAGTTTT. It specifies CASSPPDRGPSF.

The rearrangement uses TRBV28 and TRBJ1-2, with 8 bases identical to TRBD1. V lost 5 bases, J lost 4 bases, and 3 bases stayed unmatched. The CDR3 has 13 residues. The germline gives CDR1 MDHEN, CDR2 SYDVKM. The CDR3 DNA sequence: TGTGCCAGCAGTGGGGACAGGATCTATGGCTACACCTTC. Amino acids: CASSGDRIYGYTF.